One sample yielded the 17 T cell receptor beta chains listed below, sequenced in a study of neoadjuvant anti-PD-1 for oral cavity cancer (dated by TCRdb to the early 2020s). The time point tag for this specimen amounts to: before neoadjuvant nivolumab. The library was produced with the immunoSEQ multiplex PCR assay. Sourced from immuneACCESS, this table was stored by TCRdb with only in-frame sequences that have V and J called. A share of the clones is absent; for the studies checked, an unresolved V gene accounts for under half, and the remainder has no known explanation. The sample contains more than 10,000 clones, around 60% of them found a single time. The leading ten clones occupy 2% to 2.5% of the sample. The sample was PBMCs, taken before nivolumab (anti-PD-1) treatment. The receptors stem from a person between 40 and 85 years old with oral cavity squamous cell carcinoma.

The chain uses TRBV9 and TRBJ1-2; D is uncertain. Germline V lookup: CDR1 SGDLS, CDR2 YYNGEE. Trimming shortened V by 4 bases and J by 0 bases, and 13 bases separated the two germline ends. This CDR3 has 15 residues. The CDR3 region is CASSSEGPSNYGYTF. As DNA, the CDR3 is TGTGCCAGCAGCTCTGAGGGCCCCTCTAACTATGGCTACACCTTC.

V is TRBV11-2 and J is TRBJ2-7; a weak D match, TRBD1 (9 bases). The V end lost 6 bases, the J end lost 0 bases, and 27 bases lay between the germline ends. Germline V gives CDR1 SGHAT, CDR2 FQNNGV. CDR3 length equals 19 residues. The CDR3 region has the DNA TGTGCCAGCAGGCCCGACAGGGGGTCCAATAGCGGGAACTCCTACGAGCAGTACTTC. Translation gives CASRPDRGSNSGNSYEQYF.

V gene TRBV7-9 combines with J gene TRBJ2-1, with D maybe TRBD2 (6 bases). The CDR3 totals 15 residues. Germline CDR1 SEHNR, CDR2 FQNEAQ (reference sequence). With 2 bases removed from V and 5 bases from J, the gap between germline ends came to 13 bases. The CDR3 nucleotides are TGTGCCAGCAGCTTACGGGGAGGCGGGGACAATGAGCAGTTCTTC. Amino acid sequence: CASSLRGGGDNEQFF.

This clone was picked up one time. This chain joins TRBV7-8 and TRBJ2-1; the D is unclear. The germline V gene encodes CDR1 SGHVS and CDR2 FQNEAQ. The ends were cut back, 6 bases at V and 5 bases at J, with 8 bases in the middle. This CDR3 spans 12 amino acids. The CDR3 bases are TGTGCCAGCAGGCCGCAGGACAATGAGCAGTTCTTC. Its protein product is CASRPQDNEQFF.

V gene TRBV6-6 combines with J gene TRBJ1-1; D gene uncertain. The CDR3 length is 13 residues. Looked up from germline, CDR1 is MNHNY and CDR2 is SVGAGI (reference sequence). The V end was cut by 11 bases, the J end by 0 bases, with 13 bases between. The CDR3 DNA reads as TGTGCCTCCTGGGTCAGCTTGAACACTGAAGCTTTCTTT. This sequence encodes CASWVSLNTEAFF.

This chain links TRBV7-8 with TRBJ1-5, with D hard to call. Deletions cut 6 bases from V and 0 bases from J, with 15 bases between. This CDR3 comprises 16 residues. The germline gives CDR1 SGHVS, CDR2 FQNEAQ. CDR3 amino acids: CASSFLIDYSNQPQHF. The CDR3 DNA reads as TGTGCCAGCAGTTTCCTTATCGATTATAGCAATCAGCCCCAGCATTTT.

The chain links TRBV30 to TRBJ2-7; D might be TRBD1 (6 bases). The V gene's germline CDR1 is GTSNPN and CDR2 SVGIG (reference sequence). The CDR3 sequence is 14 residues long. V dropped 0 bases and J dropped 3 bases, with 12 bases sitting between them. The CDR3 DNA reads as TGTGCCTGGAGTGTTTGGGACACCGGCTACGAGCAGTACTTC. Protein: CAWSVWDTGYEQYF.

CDR3 sequence reads: CASSDPGQGNSPLHF. In DNA, the CDR3 is TGTGCCAGCAGTGATCCGGGACAGGGAAATTCACCCCTCCACTTT. The chain uses TRBV6-1 and TRBJ1-6; TRBD1 agrees at 9 bases. Trimming cost V 3 bases and J 7 bases; bases outside gene matches: 4. The germline V gene has CDR1 MNHNS and CDR2 SASEGT. The CDR3 contains 15 residues.

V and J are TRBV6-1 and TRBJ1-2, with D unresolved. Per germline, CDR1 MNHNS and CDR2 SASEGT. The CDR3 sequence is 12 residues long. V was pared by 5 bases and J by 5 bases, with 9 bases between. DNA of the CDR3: TGTGCCAGCAGTCCACACCTATATGGCTACACCTTC. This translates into CASSPHLYGYTF.

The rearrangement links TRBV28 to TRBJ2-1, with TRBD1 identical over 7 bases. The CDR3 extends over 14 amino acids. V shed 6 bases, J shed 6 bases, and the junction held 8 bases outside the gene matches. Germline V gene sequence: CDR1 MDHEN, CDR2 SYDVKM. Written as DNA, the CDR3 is TGTGCCAGCAGCCCAGGGGGTACGGGCAATGAGCAGTTCTTC. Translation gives CASSPGGTGNEQFF.

CDR3 in amino acids: CSVEDPRTSGSFFYNEQFF. In DNA form, the CDR3 reads TGCAGCGTTGAAGACCCTAGGACTAGCGGGAGTTTTTTCTACAATGAGCAGTTCTTC. This chain joins TRBV29-1 and TRBJ2-1; TRBD2 matches at 13 bases. Germline loops: CDR1 SQVTM, CDR2 ANQGSEA. CDR3 size: 19 residues. With 0 bases clipped from V and 3 bases from J, the junction kept 11 bases outside the gene matches.

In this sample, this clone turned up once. CDR3 in DNA: TGTGCCAGCAGTATCCGGACTAGCGGGAGGATCTACGAGCAGTACTTC. It yields the protein CASSIRTSGRIYEQYF. The V and J genes are TRBV28 and TRBJ2-7; TRBD2 agrees at 14 bases. The V gene end was trimmed by 5 bases and the J gene end by 3 bases; junction bases not matched to a gene: 6. The CDR3 has 16 amino acids. Germline assignment: CDR1 MDHEN and CDR2 SYDVKM.

For the CDR3, the DNA is TGTGCCAGCAGCCCCCATCTTAGGAGCGAAAAACTGTTTTTT. This translates into CASSPHLRSEKLFF. This sequence joins TRBV7-8 and TRBJ1-4; D is uncertain. This CDR3 is built from 14 residues. Germline loops: CDR1 SGHVS, CDR2 FQNEAQ. Deletions cut 5 bases from V and 8 bases from J, with 15 bases between.

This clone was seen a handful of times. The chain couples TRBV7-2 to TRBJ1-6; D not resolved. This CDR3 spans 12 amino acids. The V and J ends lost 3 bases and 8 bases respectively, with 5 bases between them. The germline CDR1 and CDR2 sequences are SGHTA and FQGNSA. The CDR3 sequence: CASSFFDSPLHF. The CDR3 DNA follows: TGTGCCAGCAGCTTTTTCGATTCACCCCTCCACTTT.

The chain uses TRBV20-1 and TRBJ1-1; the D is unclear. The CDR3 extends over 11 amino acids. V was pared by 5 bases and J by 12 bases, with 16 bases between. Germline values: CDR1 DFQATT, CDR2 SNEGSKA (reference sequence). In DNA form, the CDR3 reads TGCAGTGCTGCCACGGGGAGGCTGTCTTTCTTT. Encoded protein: CSAATGRLSFF.

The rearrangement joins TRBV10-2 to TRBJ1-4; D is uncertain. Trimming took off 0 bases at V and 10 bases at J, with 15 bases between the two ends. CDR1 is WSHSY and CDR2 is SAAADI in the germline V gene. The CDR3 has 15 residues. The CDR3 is CASSESLKVVTKLFF. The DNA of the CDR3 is TGCGCCAGCAGTGAGTCGTTAAAAGTGGTCACAAAACTGTTTTTT.

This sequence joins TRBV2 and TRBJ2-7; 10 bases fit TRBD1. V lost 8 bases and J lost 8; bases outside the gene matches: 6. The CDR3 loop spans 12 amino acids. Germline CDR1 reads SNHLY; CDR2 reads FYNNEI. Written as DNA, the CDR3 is TGTGCCAGCGAGGGACAGGGGTTTAAGCAGTACTTC. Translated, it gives CASEGQGFKQYF.